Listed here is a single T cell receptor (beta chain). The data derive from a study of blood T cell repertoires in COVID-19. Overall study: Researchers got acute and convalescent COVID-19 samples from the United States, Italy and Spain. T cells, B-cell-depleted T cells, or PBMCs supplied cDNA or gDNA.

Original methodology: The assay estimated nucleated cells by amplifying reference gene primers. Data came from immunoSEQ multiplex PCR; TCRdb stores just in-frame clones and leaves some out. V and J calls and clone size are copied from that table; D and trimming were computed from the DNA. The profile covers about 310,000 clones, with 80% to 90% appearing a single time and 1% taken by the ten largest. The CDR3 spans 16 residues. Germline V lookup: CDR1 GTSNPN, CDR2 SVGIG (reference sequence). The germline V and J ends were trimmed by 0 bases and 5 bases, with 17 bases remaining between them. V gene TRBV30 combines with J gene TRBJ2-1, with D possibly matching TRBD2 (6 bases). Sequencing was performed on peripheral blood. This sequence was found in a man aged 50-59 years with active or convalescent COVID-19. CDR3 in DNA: TGTGCCTGGAGTGTTACCCGGGGACTCCTTGACAATGAGCAGTTCTTC. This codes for CAWSVTRGLLDNEQFF.